The rows below give T cell receptor beta chains drawn from one sample of a study of shared clonotypes between healthy human individuals. Using immunoSEQ multiplex PCR, the repertoire was profiled, and TCRdb retains in-frame clones only, with some absent. The table lists millions of clones, around 95% of them singletons, with approximately 0.13% in the top ten. Sequenced: naive CD4+ T cells sorted from blood. The receptors shown here come from a man in his late teens or twenties in good health. The CDR3 runs from the conserved cysteine through the conserved F or W. A D gene is named only where the DNA matches it firmly. For some rows the clone size is stated as once, few or many, or as a class when expanded; others skip it.

TRBD2	TRBV30	.	TRBJ2-5	CAWSGVAGGGQETQYF	TGTGCCTGGAGTGGGGTAGCGGGAGGTGGCCAAGAGACCCAGTACTTC
.	TRBV7-9	.	TRBJ1-2	CASSLADAGTHGYTF	TGTGCCAGCAGCTTAGCGGACGCAGGGACCCATGGCTACACCTTC
.	TRBV7-2	.	TRBJ1-3	CASSSLSGTTGNTIYF	TGTGCCAGCAGCTCCCTGTCCGGGACAACTGGAAACACCATATATTTT
.	TRBV18	.	TRBJ1-2	CASSPTDLFNYGYTF	TGTGCCAGCTCACCGACAGATTTATTTAACTATGGCTACACCTTC
.	TRBV11-2	.	TRBJ2-7	CASSLPQGALFSYEQYF	TGTGCCAGCAGCTTACCCCAGGGAGCCCTCTTCTCCTACGAGCAGTACTTC
TRBD1	TRBV10-3	.	TRBJ1-1	CAISDEAGGRAFF	TGTGCCATCAGTGATGAGGCAGGGGGGAGAGCTTTCTTT
.	TRBV10-3	.	TRBJ1-2	CAISVGDNYGYTF	TGTGCCATCAGTGTAGGGGATAACTATGGCTACACCTTC
TRBD1	TRBV2	.	TRBJ1-6	CASRDDRGSFSPLHF	TGTGCCAGCAGAGACGACAGGGGGTCCTTTTCACCCCTCCACTTT
.	TRBV2	.	TRBJ1-4	CASRKAASTPGFF	TGTGCCAGCAGAAAAGCGGCCTCAACCCCTGGTTTTTTT
TRBD1	TRBV7-9	.	TRBJ2-7	CASSSQGQQSGYEQYF	TGTGCCAGCAGCTCCCAGGGACAGCAGAGCGGCTACGAGCAGTACTTC
TRBD2	TRBV4-1	once	TRBJ2-7	CASSRQISEASGGKSYEQYF	TGCGCCAGCAGCCGCCAAATATCCGAGGCTAGCGGGGGGAAGAGCTACGAGCAGTACTTC
.	TRBV6-1	.	TRBJ2-5	CASSGVSWTQYF	TGTGCCAGCAGTGGGGTTTCGTGGACCCAGTACTTC
.	TRBV27	.	TRBJ1-2	CASSPLGQYYGYTF	TGTGCCAGCAGTCCTCTCGGACAGTACTATGGCTACACCTTC
.	TRBV10-3	.	TRBJ2-1	CAIMAGNEQFF	TGTGCCATCATGGCTGGCAATGAGCAGTTCTTC
.	TRBV7-3	.	TRBJ2-5	CASSLGQQETQYF	TGTGCCAGCAGCTTAGGACAGCAAGAGACCCAGTACTTC
TRBD1	TRBV25-1	.	TRBJ2-2	CASSGQGATGELFF	TGTGCCAGCAGTGGTCAGGGGGCAACCGGGGAGCTGTTTTTT